This T cell receptor (beta chain) was identified during a study of cytomegalovirus exposure and HLA in healthy donors. Amplification used 60 Vbeta primers and 13 Jbeta primers. TCRdb's table, derived via immunoSEQ multiplex PCR, lists solely in-frame clones and lacks some. This repertoire shows 100,000 to 150,000 clones, around 83% found once; its top ten account for around 0.92%. The receptor's source is a human donor in good health. The material sequenced was PBMCs.

CDR3 bases: TGTGCCAGCAGTTACTCGTCAACAGCGAACACTGAAGCTTTCTTT. Amino acid sequence: CASSYSSTANTEAFF. The chain joins TRBV6-5 to TRBJ1-1; D not resolved. This CDR3 comprises 15 residues. Germline CDR1 reads MNHEY; CDR2 reads SVGAGI. V was clipped by 0 bases and J by 1 base, with 9 bases between them.